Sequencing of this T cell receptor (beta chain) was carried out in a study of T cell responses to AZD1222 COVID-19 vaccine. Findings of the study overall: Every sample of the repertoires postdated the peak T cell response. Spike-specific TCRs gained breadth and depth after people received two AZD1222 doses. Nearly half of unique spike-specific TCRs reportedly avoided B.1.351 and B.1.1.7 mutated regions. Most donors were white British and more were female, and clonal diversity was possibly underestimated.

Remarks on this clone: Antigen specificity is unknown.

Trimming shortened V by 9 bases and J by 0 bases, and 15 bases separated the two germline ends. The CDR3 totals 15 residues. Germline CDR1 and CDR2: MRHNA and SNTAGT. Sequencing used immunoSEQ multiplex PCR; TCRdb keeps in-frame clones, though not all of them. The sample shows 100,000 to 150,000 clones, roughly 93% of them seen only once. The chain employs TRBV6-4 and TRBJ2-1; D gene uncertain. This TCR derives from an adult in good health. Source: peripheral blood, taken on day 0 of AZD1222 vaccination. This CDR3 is CASGREVSSYNEQFF. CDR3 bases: TGTGCCAGTGGTAGAGAAGTATCCTCCTACAATGAGCAGTTCTTC.